This TCR beta chain appears in the sequencing data of a study of radiotherapy plus CTLA-4 blockade in lung cancer. Study results and caveats: TCR clones from tumors expanded in blood after radiotherapy plus ipilimumab.

Note on this clone: Its antigen is not identified.

There are 15 residues in the CDR3. CDR1 is SQVTM and CDR2 is ANQGSEA in the germline V gene. V lost 4 bases, J lost 3 bases, and 18 bases lay in between. Clones were read by immunoSEQ multiplex PCR, and TCRdb kept only the in-frame ones, dropping some. The sample records more than 95,000 clones, roughly 74% being singletons. This specimen was peripheral blood, taken from a patient treated with radiotherapy plus ipilimumab. The source of this sequence is a human donor with non-small cell lung cancer who had a partial response to radiotherapy plus ipilimumab. The chain is built from TRBV29-1 and TRBJ1-1, with a tentative D call TRBD1 (5 bases). CDR3 nucleotide sequence: TGCAGCGTTGGGGGTGGAGGGGCCAGGCACACTGAAGCTTTCTTT. Translating it yields CSVGGGGARHTEAFF.